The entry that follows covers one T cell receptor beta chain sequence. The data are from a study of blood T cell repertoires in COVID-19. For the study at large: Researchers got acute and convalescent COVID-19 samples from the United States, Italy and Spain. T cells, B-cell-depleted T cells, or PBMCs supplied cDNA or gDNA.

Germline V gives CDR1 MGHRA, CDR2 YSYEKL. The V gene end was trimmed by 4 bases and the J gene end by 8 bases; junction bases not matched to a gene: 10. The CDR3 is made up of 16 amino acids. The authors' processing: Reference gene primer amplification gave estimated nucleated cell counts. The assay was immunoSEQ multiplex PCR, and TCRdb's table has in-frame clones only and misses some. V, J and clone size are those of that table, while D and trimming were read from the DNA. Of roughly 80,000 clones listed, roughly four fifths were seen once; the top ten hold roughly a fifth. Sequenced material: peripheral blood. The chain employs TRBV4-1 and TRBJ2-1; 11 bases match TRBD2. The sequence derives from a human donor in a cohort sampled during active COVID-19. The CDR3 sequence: CASSPGSLAGVDEQFF. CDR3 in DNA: TGCGCCAGCAGCCCAGGGTCACTAGCGGGGGTTGATGAGCAGTTCTTC.